Each of the 15 T cell receptor beta chains below was sequenced from the same sample in a study of sequential checkpoint blockade in melanoma. The sample's treatment: randomized to nivolumab then ipilimumab (arm A) or the reverse (arm B). Only in-frame clones appear in the TCRdb table, and some are missing; sequencing was by immunoSEQ multiplex PCR. The data hold around 570 clones, with roughly a fifth observed a single time. Sequenced here: tumor tissue (inferred from file names), sampled from a patient given nivolumab and ipilimumab in sequence. The receptors here all came from a human donor with melanoma.

The chain employs TRBV11-3 and TRBJ2-2; TRBD1 agrees at 8 bases. This CDR3 contains 16 residues. The germline gives CDR1 SGHNT, CDR2 YENEEA. The junction had 5 bases not matched to a gene; V was cut back by 4 bases and J by 1 base. The CDR3, as DNA: TGTGCCAGCAGCTCCAACAGGGGGAAGAACACCGGGGAGCTGTTTTTT. It translates to CASSSNRGKNTGELFF.

This clone is large (0.1 to 1%) in the sample. This chain links TRBV9 with TRBJ2-7; 7 bases are shared with TRBD1. With 3 bases clipped from V and 3 bases from J, the junction kept 9 bases outside the gene matches. CDR1 SGDLS and CDR2 YYNGEE come from the germline V gene. CDR3 length: 15 amino acids. This CDR3 reads CASSDWDSLGYEQYF. The CDR3, as DNA: TGTGCCAGCAGCGACTGGGACAGCCTCGGCTACGAGCAGTACTTC.

For the CDR3, the DNA is TGTGCCAGCAGCTTAGTAAGCGGACTTTCGAACACCGGGGAGCTGTTTTTT. Protein: CASSLVSGLSNTGELFF. V usage is TRBV11-3 and J usage is TRBJ2-2; D is possibly TRBD2 (5 bases). V gave up 1 base and J gave up 0 bases, with 12 bases separating them. This CDR3 contains 17 residues. The germline gives CDR1 SGHNT, CDR2 YENEEA.

This clone qualifies as large (0.1 to 1%). V usage is TRBV6-8 and J usage is TRBJ2-7; no reliable D call. The CDR3 runs to 13 residues. The V and J ends lost 7 bases and 5 bases respectively, with 15 bases between them. Germline loops: CDR1 MNHGY, CDR2 SAAAGT. The CDR3 DNA is TGTGCCAGCATTGGGGTCGTCCTTCACGAGCAGTACTTC. Its translation: CASIGVVLHEQYF.

This clone is classed as medium-sized. The junction shows a germline mismatch at one end, possibly a read error. The rearrangement links TRBV6-8 to TRBJ1-5; 9 nucleotides agree with TRBD1. CDR3 size: 13 residues. CDR1 and CDR2 from the germline V gene are MNHGY and SAAAGT. The DNA for the CDR3 is TGTGCCATCAGTCCGGGACAGGGTCAGCCCCAGCATTTT. It encodes CAISPGQGQPQHF.

V is TRBV25-1 and J is TRBJ1-4; 7 positions match TRBD1. Germline V CDR1 and CDR2: MGHDK, SYGVNS. V trimming: 4 bases; J trimming: 8 bases; junction bases outside the gene matches: 7. The CDR3 is made up of 14 amino acids. As DNA, the CDR3 is TGTGCCAGCAGTGCACAGGGGCGTAACGAAAAACTGTTTTTT. Protein sequence: CASSAQGRNEKLFF.

The rearrangement links TRBV28 to TRBJ1-2; tentative D call: TRBD1 (6 bases). This CDR3 comprises 14 residues. V lost 5 bases, J lost 7 bases, and 17 bases lay in between. Germline loops: CDR1 MDHEN, CDR2 SYDVKM. The CDR3 bases are TGTGCCAGCAGTCCGGAGGGGGGCTGGAGTGGCTACACCTTC. Protein product: CASSPEGGWSGYTF.

Here the CDR3 DNA reads TGTGCCTCCCAGGGCCTCTCCTACGAGCAGTACTTC. This encodes CASQGLSYEQYF. The chain uses TRBV6-8 and TRBJ2-7; D possibly corresponds to TRBD1 (5 bases). The CDR3 length is 12 residues. Germline CDR1 reads MNHGY; CDR2 reads SAAAGT. V was trimmed by 11 bases and J by 0 bases, leaving 11 bases between them.

In its sample, this clone was seen a few times. The chain uses TRBV6-8 and TRBJ1-1, with 8 bases lining up with TRBD1. Germline V CDR1 and CDR2: MNHGY, SAAAGT. V lost 5 bases to trimming and J lost 10 bases; unmatched junction nucleotides: 9. The CDR3 consists of 13 residues. CDR3 amino acids: CASSVGTGDLAFF. CDR3 DNA: TGTGCCAGCAGTGTCGGGACAGGAGATTTAGCTTTCTTT.

The CDR3 here is CASSTDSSGEQYF. DNA for the CDR3: TGTGCCAGCAGTACCGACAGCTCGGGCGAGCAGTACTTC. This chain joins TRBV7-2 and TRBJ2-7, with TRBD1 as a possible D gene (5 bases). Germline lookup yields CDR1 SGHTA and CDR2 FQGNSA. The CDR3 sequence is 13 residues long. V lost 6 bases, J lost 6 bases, and 15 bases lay in between.

The chain is built from TRBV7-6 and TRBJ2-4; 9 bases fit TRBD1. This CDR3 has 16 residues. V lost 3 bases, J lost 6 bases, and 9 bases stayed unmatched. CDR1 SGHVS and CDR2 FNYEAQ come from the germline V gene. The CDR3 coding sequence is TGTGCCAGCAGCTTGGAGGGGACAGGGTTTGGAAACATTCAGTACTTC. It encodes CASSLEGTGFGNIQYF.

CDR3 amino acids: CASSLASGSYEQYF. The DNA for the CDR3 is TGTGCCAGCAGTTTAGCTAGCGGGAGTTACGAGCAGTACTTC. The chain has TRBV28 and TRBJ2-7; the match to TRBD2 covers 10 bases. Trimming at V came to 2 bases and at J to 4 bases, leaving 2 bases not matched to a gene. This CDR3 is built from 14 residues. CDR1 is MDHEN and CDR2 is SYDVKM in the germline V gene.

This clone is categorized as large. The CDR3 DNA follows: TGTGCCAGCAGCCATCCTATGACAGGGGGTGGCTACACCTTC. Translated, it gives CASSHPMTGGGYTF. The V gene is TRBV28, the J gene TRBJ1-2; TRBD1 agrees at 9 bases. Trimming removed 6 bases from V and 7 bases from J; junction bases left unmatched: 9. Germline assignment: CDR1 MDHEN and CDR2 SYDVKM. The CDR3 spans 14 residues.

This clone was recorded a few times. The chain has TRBV2 and TRBJ1-3, with 9 bases aligning to TRBD1. Unmatched junction bases numbered 4, after V lost 9 bases and J lost 4 bases. The CDR3 spans 13 residues. Germline V gene data show CDR1 as SNHLY and CDR2 as FYNNEI. CDR3 nucleotides: TGTGCCAGTACAGGGGGCGGAGGAAACACCATATATTTT. It specifies CASTGGGGNTIYF.

The chain carries TRBV28 and TRBJ2-3; D remains unclear. Trimming stripped 1 base from V and 5 bases from J, with 4 bases between. The CDR3 covers 12 residues. Germline values: CDR1 MDHEN, CDR2 SYDVKM. For the CDR3, the DNA is TGTGCCAGCAGTTTATTAGGAGATACGCAGTATTTT. Its translation is CASSLLGDTQYF.